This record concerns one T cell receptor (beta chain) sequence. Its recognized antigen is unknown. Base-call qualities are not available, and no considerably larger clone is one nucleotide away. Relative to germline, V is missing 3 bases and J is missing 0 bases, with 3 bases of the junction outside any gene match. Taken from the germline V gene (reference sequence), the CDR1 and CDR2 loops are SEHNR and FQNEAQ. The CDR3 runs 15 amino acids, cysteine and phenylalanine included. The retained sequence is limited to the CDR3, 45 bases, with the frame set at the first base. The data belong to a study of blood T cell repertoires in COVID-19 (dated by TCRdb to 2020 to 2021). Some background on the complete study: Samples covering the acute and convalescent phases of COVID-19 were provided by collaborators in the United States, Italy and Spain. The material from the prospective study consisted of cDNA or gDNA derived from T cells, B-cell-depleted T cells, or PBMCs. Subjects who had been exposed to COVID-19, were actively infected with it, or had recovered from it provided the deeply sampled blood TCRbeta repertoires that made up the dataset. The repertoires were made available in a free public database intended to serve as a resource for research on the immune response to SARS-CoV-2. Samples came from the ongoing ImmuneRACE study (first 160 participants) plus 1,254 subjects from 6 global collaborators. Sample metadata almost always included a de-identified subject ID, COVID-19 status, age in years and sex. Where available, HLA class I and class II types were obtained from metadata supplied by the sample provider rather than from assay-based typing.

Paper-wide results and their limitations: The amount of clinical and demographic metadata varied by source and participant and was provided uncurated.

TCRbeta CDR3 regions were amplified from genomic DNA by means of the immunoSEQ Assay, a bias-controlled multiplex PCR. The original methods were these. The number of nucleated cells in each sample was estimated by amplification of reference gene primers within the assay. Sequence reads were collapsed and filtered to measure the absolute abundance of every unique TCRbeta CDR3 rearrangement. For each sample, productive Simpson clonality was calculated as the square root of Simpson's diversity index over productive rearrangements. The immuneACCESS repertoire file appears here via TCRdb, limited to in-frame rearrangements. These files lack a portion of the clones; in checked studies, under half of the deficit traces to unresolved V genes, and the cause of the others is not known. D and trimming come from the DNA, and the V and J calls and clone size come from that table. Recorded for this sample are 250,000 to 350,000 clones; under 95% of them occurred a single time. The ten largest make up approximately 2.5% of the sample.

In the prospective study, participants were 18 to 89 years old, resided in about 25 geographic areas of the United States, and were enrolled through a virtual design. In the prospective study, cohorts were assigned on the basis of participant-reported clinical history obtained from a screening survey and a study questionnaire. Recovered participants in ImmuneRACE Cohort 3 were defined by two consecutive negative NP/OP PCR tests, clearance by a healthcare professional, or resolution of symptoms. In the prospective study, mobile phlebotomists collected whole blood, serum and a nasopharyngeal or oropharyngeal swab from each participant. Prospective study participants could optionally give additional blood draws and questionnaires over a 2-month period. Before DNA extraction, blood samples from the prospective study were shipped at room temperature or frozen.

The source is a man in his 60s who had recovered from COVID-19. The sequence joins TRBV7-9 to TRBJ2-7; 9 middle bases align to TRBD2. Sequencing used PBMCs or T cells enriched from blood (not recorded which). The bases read TGTGCCAGCAGCTTGCTAGCGGGACCCTCCTACGAGCAGTACTTC. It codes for CASSLLAGPSYEQYF.